This T cell receptor beta chain is drawn from a study of shared clonotypes between healthy human individuals. Study results and limitations: Estimated clonotype richness was generally higher in naive than memory subsets. The naive CD4 repertoires of several donors were compared, and roughly 5.1% of clonotypes were shared.

Every immunoSEQ plate was one replicate of a subset's evenly spread DNA. The data were produced by immunoSEQ multiplex PCR, yet TCRdb's version contains in-frame clones alone and is incomplete. This sample has about 2.3 million clones, with roughly 92% found just once. This clone was counted a single time. What it recognizes is unknown. V was shortened by 0 bases and J by 8 bases, with 10 bases between the two germline ends. The CDR3 contains 13 residues. Per the germline V gene, CDR1 is MNHEY and CDR2 is SVGAGI. The sequence derives from a man between 18 and 35 years old in good health. Some clones in this sample may be carry-over from other donors' samples. The rearrangement uses TRBV6-5 and TRBJ1-2, with a weak D call TRBD1 (5 bases). Sequencing was done on a sample of naive CD4+ T cells from PBMCs. As for subset: CD45RA+ positively selected. The CDR3 DNA follows: TGTGCCAGCAGTTACTCCTGGGGGATGGGCTACACCTTC. Protein sequence: CASSYSWGMGYTF.